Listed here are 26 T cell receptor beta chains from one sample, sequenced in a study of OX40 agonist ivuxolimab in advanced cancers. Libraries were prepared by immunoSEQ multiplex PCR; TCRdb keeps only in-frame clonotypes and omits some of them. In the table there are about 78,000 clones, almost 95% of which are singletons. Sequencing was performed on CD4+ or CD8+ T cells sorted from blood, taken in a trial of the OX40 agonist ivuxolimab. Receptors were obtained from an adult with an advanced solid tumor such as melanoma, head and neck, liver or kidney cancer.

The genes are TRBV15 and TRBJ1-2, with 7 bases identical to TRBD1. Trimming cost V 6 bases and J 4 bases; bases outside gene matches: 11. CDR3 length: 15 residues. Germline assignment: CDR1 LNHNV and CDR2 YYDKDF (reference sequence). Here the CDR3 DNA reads TGTGCCACCAGAAAGAGCTCACAGGGGATCTATGGCTACACCTTC. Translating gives CATRKSSQGIYGYTF.

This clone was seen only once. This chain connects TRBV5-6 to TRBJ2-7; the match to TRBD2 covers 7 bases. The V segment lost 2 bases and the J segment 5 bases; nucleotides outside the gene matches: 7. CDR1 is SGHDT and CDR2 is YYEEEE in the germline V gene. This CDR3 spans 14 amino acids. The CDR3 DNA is TGTGCCAGCAGCTTAGGGGCGGGAGTTAACGAGCAGTACTTC. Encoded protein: CASSLGAGVNEQYF.

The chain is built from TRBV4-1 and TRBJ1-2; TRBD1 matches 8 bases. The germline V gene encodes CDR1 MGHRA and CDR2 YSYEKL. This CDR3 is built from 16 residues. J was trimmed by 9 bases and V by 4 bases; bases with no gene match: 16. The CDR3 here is CASSPRLIPGQVSYTF. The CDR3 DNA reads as TGCGCCAGCAGCCCCCGCCTGATACCGGGACAGGTGAGCTACACCTTC.

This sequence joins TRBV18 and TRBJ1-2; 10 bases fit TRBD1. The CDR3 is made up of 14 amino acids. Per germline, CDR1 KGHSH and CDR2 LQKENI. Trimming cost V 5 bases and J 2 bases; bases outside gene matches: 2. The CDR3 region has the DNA TGTGCCAGCTCAGGACAGGGGGACAACTATGGCTACACCTTC. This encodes CASSGQGDNYGYTF.

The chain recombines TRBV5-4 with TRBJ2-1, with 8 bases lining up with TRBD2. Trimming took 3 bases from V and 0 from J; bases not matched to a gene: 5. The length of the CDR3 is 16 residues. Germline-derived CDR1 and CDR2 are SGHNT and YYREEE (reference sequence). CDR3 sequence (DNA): TGTGCCAGCAGCTCGGGTACTAGCGGCTCCTACAATGAGCAGTTCTTC. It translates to CASSSGTSGSYNEQFF.

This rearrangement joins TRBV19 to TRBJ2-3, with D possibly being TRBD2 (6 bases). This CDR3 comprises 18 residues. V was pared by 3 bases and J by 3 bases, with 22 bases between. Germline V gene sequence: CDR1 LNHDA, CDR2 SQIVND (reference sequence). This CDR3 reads CASSISLEGPTRTDTQYF. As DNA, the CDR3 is TGTGCCAGTAGTATTTCTCTGGAGGGGCCCACCAGAACAGATACGCAGTATTTT.

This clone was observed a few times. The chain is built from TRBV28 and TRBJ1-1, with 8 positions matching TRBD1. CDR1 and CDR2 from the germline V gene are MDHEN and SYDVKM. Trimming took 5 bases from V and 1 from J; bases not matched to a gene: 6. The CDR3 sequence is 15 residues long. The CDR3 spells CASSTTGTGNTEAFF. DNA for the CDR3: TGTGCCAGCAGTACAACCGGGACAGGGAACACTGAAGCTTTCTTT.

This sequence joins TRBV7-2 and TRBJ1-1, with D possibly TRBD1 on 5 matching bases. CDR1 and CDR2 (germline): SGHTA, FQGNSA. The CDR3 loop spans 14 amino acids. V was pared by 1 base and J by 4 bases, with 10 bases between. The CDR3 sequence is CASSLDGRGTEAFF. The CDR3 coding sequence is TGTGCCAGCAGCTTAGACGGGAGGGGCACTGAAGCTTTCTTT.

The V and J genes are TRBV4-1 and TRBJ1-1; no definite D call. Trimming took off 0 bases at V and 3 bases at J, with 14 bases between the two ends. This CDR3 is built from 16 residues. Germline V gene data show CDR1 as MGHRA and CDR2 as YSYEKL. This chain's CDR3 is CASSQDRLQKDTEAFF. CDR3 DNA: TGCGCCAGCAGCCAAGACAGGCTCCAGAAGGACACTGAAGCTTTCTTT.

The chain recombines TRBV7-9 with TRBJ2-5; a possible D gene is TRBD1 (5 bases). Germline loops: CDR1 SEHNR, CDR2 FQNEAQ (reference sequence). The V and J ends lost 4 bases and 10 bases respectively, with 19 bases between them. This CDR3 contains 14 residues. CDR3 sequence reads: CASSSWGQRVGQYF. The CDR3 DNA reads TGTGCCAGCAGCTCTTGGGGCCAGAGAGTGGGCCAGTACTTC.

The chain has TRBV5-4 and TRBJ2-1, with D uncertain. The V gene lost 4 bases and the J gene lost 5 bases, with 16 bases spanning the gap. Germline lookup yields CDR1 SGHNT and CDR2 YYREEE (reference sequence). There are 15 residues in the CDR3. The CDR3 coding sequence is TGTGCCAGCAGCCCCGCTCGGCCGGGCAACAATGAGCAGTTCTTC. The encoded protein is CASSPARPGNNEQFF.

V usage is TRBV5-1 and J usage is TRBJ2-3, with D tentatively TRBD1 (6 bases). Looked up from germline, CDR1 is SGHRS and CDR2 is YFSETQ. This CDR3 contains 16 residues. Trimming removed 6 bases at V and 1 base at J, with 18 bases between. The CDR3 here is CASTQLGGWGTDTQYF. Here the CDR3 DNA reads TGCGCCAGCACTCAACTAGGGGGTTGGGGCACAGATACGCAGTATTTT.

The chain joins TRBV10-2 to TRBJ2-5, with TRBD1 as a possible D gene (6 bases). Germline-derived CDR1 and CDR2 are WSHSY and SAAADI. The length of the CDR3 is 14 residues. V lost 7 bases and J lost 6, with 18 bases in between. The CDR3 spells CASTGQAQGKTQYF. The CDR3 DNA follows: TGCGCCAGCACCGGGCAGGCGCAGGGGAAGACCCAGTACTTC.

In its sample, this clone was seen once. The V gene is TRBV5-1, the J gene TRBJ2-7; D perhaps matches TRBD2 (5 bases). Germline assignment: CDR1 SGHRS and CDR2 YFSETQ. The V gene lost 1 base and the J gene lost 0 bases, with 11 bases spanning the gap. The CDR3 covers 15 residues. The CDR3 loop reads CASSLRTFSSYEQYF. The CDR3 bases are TGCGCCAGCAGCTTGAGGACTTTCAGCTCCTACGAGCAGTACTTC.

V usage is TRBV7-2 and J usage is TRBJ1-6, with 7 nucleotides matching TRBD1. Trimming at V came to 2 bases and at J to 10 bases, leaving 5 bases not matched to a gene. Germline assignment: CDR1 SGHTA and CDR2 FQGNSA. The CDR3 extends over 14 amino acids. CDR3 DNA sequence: TGTGCCAGCAGCTTAACCCAGGGGGGGTCACCCCTCCACTTT. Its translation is CASSLTQGGSPLHF.

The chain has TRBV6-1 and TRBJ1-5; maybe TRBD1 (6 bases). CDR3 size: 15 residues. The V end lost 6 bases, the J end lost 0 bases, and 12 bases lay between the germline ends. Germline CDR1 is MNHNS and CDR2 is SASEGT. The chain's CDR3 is CASRGQTYSNQPQHF. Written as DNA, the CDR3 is TGTGCCAGCAGAGGACAGACGTATAGCAATCAGCCCCAGCATTTT.

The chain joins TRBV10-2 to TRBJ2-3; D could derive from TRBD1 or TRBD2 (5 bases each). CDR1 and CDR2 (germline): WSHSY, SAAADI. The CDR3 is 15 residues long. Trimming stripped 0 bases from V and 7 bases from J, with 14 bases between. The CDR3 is CASSESGERKNTQYF. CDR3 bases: TGCGCCAGCAGTGAGTCGGGGGAACGGAAGAATACGCAGTATTTT.

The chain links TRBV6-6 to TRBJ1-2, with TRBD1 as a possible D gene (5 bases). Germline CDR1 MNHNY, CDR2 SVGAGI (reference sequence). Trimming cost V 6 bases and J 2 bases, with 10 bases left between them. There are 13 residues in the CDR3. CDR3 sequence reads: CASRTANNYGYTF. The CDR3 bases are TGTGCCAGCAGGACAGCGAACAACTATGGCTACACCTTC.

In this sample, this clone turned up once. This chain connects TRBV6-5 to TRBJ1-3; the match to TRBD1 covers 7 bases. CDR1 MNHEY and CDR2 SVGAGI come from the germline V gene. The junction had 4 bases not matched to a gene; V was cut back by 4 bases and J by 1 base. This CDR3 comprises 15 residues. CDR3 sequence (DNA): TGTGCCAGCAGTTCTGCAGGGGGGTCTGGAAACACCATATATTTT. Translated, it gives CASSSAGGSGNTIYF.

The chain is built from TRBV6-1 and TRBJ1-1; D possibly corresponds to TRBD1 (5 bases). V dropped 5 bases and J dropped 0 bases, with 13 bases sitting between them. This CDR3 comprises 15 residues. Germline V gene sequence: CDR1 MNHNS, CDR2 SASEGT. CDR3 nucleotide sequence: TGTGCCAGCAGTAGTACAGGAAGCTTGAACACTGAAGCTTTCTTT. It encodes CASSSTGSLNTEAFF.

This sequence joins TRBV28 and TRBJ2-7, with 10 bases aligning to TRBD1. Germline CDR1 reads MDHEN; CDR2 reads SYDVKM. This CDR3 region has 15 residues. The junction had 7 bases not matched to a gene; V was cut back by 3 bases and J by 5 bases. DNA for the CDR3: TGTGCCAGCAGTTTGACAGGGGGCGAATTGGACGAGCAGTACTTC. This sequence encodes CASSLTGGELDEQYF. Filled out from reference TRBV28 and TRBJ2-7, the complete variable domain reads DVKVTQSSRYLVKRTGEKVFLECVQDMDHENMFWYRQDPGLGLRLIYFSYDVKMKEKGDIPEGYSVSREKKERFSLILESASTNQTSMYLCASSLTGGELDEQYFGPGTRLTVT.

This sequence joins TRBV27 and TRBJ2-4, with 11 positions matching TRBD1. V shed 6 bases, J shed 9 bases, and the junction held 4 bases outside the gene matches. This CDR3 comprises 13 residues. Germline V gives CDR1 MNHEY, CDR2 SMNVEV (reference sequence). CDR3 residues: CASSRDRGSIQYF. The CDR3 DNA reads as TGTGCCAGCAGCCGGGACAGGGGGAGCATTCAGTACTTC.

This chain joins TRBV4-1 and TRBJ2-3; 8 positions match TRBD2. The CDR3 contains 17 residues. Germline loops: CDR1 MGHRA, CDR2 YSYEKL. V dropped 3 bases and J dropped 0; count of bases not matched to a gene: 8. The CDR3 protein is CASSQAVSSGSTDTQYF. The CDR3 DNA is TGCGCCAGCAGCCAGGCCGTATCTAGCGGGAGCACAGATACGCAGTATTTT.

The CDR3 DNA sequence: TGTGCCAGCAGTTACGTTTGGGGGCCTGACTATGGCTACACCTTC. It encodes CASSYVWGPDYGYTF. The chain carries TRBV6-5 and TRBJ1-2; maybe TRBD1 (6 bases). Germline loops: CDR1 MNHEY, CDR2 SVGAGI. The ends were cut back, 2 bases at V and 3 bases at J, with 13 bases in the middle. The CDR3 is made up of 15 amino acids.

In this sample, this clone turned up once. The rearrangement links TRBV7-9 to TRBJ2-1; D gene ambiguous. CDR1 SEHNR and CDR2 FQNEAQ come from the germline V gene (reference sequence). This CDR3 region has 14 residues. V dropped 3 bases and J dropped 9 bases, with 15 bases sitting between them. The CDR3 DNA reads TGTGCCAGCAGCTTCGCAGGTAACACCGGTGAGCAGTTCTTC. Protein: CASSFAGNTGEQFF.

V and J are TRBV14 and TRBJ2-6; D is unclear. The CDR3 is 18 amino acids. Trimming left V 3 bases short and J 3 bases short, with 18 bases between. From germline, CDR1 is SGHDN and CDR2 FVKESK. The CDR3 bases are TGTGCCAGCAGCCACGTGGGAATCTCAGTTTATGGGGCCAACGTCCTGACTTTC. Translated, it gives CASSHVGISVYGANVLTF.